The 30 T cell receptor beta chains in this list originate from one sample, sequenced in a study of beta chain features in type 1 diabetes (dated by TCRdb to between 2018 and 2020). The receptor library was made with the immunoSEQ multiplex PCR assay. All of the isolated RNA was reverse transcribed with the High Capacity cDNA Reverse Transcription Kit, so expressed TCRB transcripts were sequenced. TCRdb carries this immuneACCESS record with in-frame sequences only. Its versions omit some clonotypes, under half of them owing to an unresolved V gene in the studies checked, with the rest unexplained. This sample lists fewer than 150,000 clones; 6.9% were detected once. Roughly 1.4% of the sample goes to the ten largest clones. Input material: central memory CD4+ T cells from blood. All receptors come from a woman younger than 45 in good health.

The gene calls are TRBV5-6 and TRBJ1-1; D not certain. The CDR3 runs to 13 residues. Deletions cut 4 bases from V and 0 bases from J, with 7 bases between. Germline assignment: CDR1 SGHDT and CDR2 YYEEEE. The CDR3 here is CASSRKLNTEAFF. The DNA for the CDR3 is TGTGCCAGCAGCCGCAAGCTGAACACTGAAGCTTTCTTT.

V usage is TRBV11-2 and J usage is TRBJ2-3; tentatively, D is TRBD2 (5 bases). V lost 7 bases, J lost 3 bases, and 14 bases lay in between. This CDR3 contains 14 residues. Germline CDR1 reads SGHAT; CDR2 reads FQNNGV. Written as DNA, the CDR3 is TGTGCCAGCAAAGTGGGAGTGGGAACAGATACGCAGTATTTT. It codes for CASKVGVGTDTQYF.

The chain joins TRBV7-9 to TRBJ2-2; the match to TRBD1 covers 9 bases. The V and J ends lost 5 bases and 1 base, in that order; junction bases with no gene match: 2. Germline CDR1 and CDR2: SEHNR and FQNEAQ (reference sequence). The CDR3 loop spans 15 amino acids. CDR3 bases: TGTGCCAGCAGCCGGGGACAGGGGAACACCGGGGAGCTGTTTTTT. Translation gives CASSRGQGNTGELFF.

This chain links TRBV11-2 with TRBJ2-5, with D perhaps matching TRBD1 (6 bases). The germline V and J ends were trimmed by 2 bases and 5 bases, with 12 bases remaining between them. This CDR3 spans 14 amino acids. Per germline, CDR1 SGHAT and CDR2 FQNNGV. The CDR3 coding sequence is TGTGCCAGCAGCTTACACAGGGAGACGGAGACCCAGTACTTC. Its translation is CASSLHRETETQYF.

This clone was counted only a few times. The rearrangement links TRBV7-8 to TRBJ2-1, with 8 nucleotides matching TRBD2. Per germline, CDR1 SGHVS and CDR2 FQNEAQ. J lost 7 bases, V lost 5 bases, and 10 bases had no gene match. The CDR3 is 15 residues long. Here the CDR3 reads CASSAHAGLGNEQFF. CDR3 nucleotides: TGTGCCAGCAGCGCCCACGCGGGACTAGGGAATGAGCAGTTCTTC.

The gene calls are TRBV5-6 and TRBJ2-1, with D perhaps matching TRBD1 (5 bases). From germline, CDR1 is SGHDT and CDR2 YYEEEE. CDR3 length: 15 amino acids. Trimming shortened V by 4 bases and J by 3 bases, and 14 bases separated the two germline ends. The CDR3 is CASSLTWGVYNEQFF. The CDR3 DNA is TGTGCCAGCAGCCTGACGTGGGGCGTCTACAATGAGCAGTTCTTC.

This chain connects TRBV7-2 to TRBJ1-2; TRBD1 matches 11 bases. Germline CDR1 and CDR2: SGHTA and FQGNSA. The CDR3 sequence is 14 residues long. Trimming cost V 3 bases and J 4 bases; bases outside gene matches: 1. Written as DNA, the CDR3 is TGTGCCAGCAGCTTTGGGACAGGGGGCTATGGCTACACCTTC. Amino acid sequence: CASSFGTGGYGYTF.

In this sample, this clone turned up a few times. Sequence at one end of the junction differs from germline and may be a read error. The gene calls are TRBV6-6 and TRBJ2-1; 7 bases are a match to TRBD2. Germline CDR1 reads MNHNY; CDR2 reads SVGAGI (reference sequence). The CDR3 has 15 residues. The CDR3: CASSYPGGSSNEQFF. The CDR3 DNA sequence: TGTGCCAGCAGTTACCCGGGGGGTTCCTCCAATGAGCAGTTCTTC.

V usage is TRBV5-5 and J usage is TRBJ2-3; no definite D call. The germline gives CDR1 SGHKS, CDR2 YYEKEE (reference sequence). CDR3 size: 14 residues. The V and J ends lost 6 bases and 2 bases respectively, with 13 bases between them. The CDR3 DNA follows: TGTGCCAGCATCTCTAGGATTTTCACAGATACGCAGTATTTT. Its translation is CASISRIFTDTQYF.

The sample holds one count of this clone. The chain's CDR3 is CASSLRTGVETQYF. The CDR3 DNA reads TGTGCCAGCTCACTCAGGACAGGGGTAGAGACCCAGTACTTC. J is TRBJ2-5 and V is TRBV18, with 9 bases matching TRBD1. The CDR3 runs 14 residues. Trimming cost V 4 bases and J 4 bases; bases outside gene matches: 4. CDR1 is KGHSH and CDR2 is LQKENI in the germline V gene.

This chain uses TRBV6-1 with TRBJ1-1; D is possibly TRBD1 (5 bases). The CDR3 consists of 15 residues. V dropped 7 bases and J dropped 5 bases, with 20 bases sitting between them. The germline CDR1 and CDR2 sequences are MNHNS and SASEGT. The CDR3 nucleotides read TGTGCCAGCATAGGACGCTCGGGGGTGCGGACTGAAGCTTTCTTT. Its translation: CASIGRSGVRTEAFF.

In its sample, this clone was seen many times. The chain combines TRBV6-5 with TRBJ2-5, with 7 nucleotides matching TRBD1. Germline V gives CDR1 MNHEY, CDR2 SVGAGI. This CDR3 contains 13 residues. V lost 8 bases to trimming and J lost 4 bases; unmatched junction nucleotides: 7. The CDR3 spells CASAGTVGETQYF. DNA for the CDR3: TGTGCCAGCGCTGGGACAGTCGGAGAGACCCAGTACTTC.

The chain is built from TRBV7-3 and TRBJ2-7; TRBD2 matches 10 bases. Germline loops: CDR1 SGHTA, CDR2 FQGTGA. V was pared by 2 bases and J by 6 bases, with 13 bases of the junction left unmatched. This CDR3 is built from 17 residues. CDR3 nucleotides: TGTGCCAGCAGCTTAGGGAGCCTAGCGGGGGACGCCAGCGAGCAGTACTTC. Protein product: CASSLGSLAGDASEQYF.

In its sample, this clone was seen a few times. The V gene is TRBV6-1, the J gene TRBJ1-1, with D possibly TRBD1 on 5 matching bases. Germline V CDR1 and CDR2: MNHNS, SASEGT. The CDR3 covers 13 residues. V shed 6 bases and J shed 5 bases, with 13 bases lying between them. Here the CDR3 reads CASRTSGATEAFF. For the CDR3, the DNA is TGTGCCAGCAGGACCAGTGGGGCAACTGAAGCTTTCTTT.

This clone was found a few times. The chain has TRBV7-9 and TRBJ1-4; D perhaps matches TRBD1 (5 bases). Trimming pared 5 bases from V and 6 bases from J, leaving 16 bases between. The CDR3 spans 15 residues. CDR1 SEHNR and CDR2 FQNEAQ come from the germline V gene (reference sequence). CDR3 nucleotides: TGTGCCAGCAGCAAACGGGGAGGGGCTGATGAAAAACTGTTTTTT. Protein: CASSKRGGADEKLFF.

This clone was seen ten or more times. The CDR3 protein is CASSQDPQGDQPQHF. The CDR3 DNA follows: TGCGCCAGCAGCCAAGATCCACAGGGAGATCAGCCCCAGCATTTT. V usage is TRBV4-3 and J usage is TRBJ1-5, with a weak D call TRBD1 (6 bases). CDR1 LGHNA and CDR2 YSLEER come from the germline V gene. CDR3 length: 15 amino acids. Trimming removed 0 bases at V and 5 bases at J, with 11 bases between.

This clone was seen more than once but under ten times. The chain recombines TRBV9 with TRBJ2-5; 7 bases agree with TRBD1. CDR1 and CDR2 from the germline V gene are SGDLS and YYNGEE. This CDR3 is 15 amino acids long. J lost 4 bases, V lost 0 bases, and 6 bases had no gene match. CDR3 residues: CASSVEPTGPETQYF. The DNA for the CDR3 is TGTGCCAGCAGCGTAGAGCCGACAGGGCCAGAGACCCAGTACTTC.

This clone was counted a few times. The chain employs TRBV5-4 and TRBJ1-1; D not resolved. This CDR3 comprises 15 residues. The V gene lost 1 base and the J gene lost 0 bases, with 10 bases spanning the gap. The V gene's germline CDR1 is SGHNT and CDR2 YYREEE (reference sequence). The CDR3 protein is CASSLQQSMNTEAFF. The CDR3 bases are TGTGCCAGCAGCTTGCAACAGAGCATGAACACTGAAGCTTTCTTT.

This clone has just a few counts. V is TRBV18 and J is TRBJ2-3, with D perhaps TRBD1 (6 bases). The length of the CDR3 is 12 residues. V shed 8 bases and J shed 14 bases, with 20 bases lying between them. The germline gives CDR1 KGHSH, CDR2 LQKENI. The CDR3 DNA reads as TGTGCCAGCCAAACTCCGGAACTACAGGGGTATTTT. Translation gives CASQTPELQGYF. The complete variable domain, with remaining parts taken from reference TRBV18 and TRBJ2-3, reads NAGVMQNPRHLVRRRGQEARLRCSPMKGHSHVYWYRQLPEEGLKFMVYLQKENIIDESGMPKERFSAEFPKEGPSILRIQQVVRGDSAAYFCASQTPELQGYFGPGTRLTVL.

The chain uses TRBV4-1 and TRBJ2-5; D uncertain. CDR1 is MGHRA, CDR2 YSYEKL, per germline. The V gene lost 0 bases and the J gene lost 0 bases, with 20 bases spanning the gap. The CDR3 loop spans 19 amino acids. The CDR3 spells CASSQDLQSTGGYQETQYF. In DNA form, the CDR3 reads TGCGCCAGCAGCCAAGATCTCCAGTCTACCGGCGGATACCAAGAGACCCAGTACTTC.

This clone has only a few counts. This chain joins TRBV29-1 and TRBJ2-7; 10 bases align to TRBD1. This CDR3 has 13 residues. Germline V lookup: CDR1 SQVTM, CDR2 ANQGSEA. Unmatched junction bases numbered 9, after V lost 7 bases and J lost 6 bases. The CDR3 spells CSGFGTGAGEQYF. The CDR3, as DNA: TGCAGCGGTTTCGGGACAGGGGCCGGCGAGCAGTACTTC.

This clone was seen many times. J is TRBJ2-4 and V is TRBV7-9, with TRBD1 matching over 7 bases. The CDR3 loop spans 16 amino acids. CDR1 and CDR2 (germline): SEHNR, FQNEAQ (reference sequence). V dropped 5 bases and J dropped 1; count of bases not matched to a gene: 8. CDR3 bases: TGTGCCAGCAGCCCATTACAGGGGAAGGCCAAAAACATTCAGTACTTC. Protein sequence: CASSPLQGKAKNIQYF.

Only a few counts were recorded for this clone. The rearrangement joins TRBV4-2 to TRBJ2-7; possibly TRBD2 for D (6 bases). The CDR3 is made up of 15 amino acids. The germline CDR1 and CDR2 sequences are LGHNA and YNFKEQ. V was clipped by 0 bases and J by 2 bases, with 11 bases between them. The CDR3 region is CASSQDLGSPYEQYF. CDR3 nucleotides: TGTGCCAGCAGCCAAGATCTCGGGAGTCCCTACGAGCAGTACTTC.

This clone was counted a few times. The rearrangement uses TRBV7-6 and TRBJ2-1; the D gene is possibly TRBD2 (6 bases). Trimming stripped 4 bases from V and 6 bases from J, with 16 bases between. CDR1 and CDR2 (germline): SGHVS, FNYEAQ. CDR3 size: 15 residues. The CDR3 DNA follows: TGTGCCAGCAGCTCAATCTGGGGGGTAAGCAATGAGCAGTTCTTC. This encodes CASSSIWGVSNEQFF.

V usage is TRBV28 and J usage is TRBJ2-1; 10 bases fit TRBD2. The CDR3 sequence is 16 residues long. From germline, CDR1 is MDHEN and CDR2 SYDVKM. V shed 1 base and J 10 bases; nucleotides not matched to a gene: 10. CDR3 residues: CASSLYLASGRAEQFF. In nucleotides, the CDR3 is TGTGCCAGCAGTTTATATCTGGCTAGCGGGAGAGCCGAGCAGTTCTTC.

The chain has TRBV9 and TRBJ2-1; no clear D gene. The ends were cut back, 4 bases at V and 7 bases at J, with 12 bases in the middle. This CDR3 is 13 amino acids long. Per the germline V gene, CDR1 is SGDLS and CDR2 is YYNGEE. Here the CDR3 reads CASSLASQNEQFF. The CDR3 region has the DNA TGTGCCAGCAGCTTAGCCTCACAAAATGAGCAGTTCTTC. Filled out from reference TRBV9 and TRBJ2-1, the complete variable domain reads DSGVTQTPKHLITATGQRVTLRCSPRSGDLSVYWYQQSLDQGLQFLIQYYNGEERAKGNILERFSAQQFPDLHSELNLSSLELGDSALYFCASSLASQNEQFFGPGTRLTVL.

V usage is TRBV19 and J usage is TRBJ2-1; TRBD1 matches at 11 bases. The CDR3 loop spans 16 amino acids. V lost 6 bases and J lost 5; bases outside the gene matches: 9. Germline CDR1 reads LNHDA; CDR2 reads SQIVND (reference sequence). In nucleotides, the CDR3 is TGTGCCAGTAGAGCCACCGGACAGGGGGCTAACAATGAGCAGTTCTTC. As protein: CASRATGQGANNEQFF.

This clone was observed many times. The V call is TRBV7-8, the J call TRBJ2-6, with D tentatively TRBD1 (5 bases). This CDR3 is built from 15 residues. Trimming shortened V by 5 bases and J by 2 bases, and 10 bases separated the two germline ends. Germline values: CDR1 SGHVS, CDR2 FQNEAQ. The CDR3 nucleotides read TGTGCCAGCAGCCCAGGGTCACCTGGGGCCAACGTCCTGACTTTC. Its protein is CASSPGSPGANVLTF.

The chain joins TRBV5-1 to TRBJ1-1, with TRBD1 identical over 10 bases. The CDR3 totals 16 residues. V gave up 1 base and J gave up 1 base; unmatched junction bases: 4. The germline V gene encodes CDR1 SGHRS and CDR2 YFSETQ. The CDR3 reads CASSLNRDRGNTEAFF. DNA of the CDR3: TGCGCCAGCAGCTTGAATCGGGACAGGGGGAACACTGAAGCTTTCTTT.

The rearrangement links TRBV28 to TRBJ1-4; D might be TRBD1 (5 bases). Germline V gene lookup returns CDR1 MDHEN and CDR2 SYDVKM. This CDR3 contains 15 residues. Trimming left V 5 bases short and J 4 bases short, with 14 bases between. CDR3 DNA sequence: TGTGCCAGCAGTCCTGCGGGGCAGGGTAATGAAAAACTGTTTTTT. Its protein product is CASSPAGQGNEKLFF.